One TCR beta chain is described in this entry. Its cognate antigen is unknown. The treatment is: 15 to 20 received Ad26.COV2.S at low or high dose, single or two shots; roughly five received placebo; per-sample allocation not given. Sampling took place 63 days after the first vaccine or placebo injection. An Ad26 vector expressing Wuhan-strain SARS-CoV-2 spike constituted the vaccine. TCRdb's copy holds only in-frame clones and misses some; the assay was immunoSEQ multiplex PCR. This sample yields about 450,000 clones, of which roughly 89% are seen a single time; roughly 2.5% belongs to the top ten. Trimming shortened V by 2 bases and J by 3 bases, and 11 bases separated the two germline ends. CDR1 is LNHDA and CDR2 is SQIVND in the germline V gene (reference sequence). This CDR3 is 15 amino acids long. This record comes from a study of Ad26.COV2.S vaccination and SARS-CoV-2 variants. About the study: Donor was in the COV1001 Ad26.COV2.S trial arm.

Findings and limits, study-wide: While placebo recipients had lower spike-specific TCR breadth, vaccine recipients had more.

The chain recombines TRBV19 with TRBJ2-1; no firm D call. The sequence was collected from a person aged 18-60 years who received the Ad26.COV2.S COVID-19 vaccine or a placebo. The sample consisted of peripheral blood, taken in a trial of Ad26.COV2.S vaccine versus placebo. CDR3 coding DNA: TGTGCCAGTAGTATAAGACTGTCCGTCTACAATGAGCAGTTCTTC. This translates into CASSIRLSVYNEQFF.